This T cell receptor (beta chain) derives from a study of cytomegalovirus exposure and HLA in healthy donors. Turning to the study itself: As released early, the data held 70 million to 100 million unique TCRs from HLA-typed donors. Study-level findings and limits: The authors assumed roughly uniform sequencing depth across donors for presence/absence analyses. In most subjects, TCR beta sequences reportedly gave accurate predictions of HLA-A and HLA-B alleles. TRBV6-2, TRBV6-3 and some other V segments were unresolvable in 87-base-pair reads.

Germline CDR1 reads SGHRS; CDR2 reads YFSETQ. V lost 4 bases to trimming and J lost 5 bases; unmatched junction nucleotides: 8. The CDR3 contains 17 residues. Researchers ran the PCR with 60 Vbeta and 13 Jbeta primers. TCRdb keeps only in-frame clones here, not all; method: immunoSEQ multiplex PCR. Altogether more than 95,000 clones are present, about 80% being singletons, with the ten largest covering about 3.5%. Concerning this clone itself: Its antigen is as yet unknown.

The gene calls are TRBV5-1 and TRBJ2-1; the match to TRBD2 covers 14 bases. This receptor was obtained from a middle-aged woman in good health and CMV-seropositive. The specimen was PBMCs. The CDR3 DNA follows: TGCGCCAGCAGCCACGGGACTAGCGGGAGTCTCAACAATGAGCAGTTCTTC. This sequence encodes CASSHGTSGSLNNEQFF. Full variable domain (remainder filled in from reference TRBV5-1 and TRBJ2-1): KAGVTQTPRYLIKTRGQQVTLSCSPISGHRSVSWYQQTPGQGLQFLFEYFSETQRNKGNFPGRFSGRQFSNSRSEMNVSTLELGDSALYLCASSHGTSGSLNNEQFFGPGTRLTVL.